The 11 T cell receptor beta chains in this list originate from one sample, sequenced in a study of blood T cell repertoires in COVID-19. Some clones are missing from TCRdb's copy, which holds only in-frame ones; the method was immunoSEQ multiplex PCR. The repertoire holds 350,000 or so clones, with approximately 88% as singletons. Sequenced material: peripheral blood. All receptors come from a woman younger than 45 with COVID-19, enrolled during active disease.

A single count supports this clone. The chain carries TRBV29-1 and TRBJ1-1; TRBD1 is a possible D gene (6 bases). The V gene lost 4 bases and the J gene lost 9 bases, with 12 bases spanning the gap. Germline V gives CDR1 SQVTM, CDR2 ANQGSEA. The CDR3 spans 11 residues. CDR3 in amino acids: CSVGTGNQAFF. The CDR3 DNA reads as TGCAGCGTTGGAACAGGGAATCAAGCTTTCTTT. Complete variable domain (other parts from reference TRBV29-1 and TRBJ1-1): SAVISQKPSRDICQRGTSLTIQCQVDSQVTMMFWYRQQPGQSLTLIATANQGSEATYESGFVIDKFPISRPNLTFSTLTVSNMSPEDSSIYLCSVGTGNQAFFGQGTRLTVV.

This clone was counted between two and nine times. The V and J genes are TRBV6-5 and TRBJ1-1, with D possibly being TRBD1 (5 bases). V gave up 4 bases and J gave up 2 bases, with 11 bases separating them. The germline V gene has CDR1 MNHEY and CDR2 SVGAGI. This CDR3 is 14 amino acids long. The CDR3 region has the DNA TGTGCCAGCAGTTCACTGACAGTTAACACTGAAGCTTTCTTT. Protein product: CASSSLTVNTEAFF.

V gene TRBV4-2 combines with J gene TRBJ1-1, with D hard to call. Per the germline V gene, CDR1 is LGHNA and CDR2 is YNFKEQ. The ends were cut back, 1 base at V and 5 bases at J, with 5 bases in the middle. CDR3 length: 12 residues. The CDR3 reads CASSQVQTEAFF. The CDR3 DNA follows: TGTGCCAGCAGCCAAGTACAGACTGAAGCTTTCTTT.

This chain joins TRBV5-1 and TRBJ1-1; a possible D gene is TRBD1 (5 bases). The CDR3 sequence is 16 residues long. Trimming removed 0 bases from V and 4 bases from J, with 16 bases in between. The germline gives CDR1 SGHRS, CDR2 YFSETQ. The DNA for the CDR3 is TGCGCCAGCAGCTTGGATGGAAAAGGGAGGGGCACTGAAGCTTTCTTT. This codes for CASSLDGKGRGTEAFF.

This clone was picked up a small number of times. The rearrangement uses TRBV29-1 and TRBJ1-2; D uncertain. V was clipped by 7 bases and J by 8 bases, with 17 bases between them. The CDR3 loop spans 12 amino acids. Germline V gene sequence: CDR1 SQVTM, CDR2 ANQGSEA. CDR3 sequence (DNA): TGCAGCGCTCACACCTTCAGGTCGGGCTACACCTTC. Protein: CSAHTFRSGYTF.

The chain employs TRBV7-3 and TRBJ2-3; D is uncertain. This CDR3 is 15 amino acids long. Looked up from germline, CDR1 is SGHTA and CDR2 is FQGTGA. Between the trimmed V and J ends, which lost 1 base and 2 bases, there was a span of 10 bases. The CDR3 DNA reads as TGTGCCAGCAGCTTAAGGCCGAGACTCACAGATACGCAGTATTTT. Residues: CASSLRPRLTDTQYF.

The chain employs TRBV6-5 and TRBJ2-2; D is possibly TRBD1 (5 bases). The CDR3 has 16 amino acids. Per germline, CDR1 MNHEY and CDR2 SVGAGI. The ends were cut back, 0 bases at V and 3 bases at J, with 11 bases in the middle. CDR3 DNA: TGTGCCAGCAGTTACTCGATTGACAGTCACACCGGGGAGCTGTTTTTT. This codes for CASSYSIDSHTGELFF.

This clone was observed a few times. The DNA for the CDR3 is TGTGCCAGCAGCTCGCTCCACGGGACAACTAATGAAAAACTGTTTTTT. This sequence encodes CASSSLHGTTNEKLFF. This chain connects TRBV11-2 to TRBJ1-4; no clear D gene. CDR1 and CDR2 from the germline V gene are SGHAT and FQNNGV. CDR3 length equals 16 residues. V lost 4 bases and J 0 bases, leaving 12 bases between the germline ends.

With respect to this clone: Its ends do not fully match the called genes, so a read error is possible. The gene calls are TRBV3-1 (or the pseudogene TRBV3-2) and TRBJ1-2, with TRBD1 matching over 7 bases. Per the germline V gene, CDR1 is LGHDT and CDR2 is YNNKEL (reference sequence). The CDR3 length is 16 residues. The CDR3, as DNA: TGTGCCAGCAGCCAATCCCTCCAGGGGGTGATCTATGGCCACACCTTC. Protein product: CASSQSLQGVIYGHTF.

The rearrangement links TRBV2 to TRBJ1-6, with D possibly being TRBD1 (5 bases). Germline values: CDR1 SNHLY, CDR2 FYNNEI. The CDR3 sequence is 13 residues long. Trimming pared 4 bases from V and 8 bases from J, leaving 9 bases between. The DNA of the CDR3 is TGTGCCAGCAGTGTAGAACAGGATTCACCCCTCCACTTT. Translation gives CASSVEQDSPLHF.

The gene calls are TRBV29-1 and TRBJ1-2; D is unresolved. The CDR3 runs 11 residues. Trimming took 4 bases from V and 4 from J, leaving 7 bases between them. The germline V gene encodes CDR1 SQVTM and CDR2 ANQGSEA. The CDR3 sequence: CSVGRGYGYTF. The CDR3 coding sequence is TGCAGCGTTGGGCGGGGCTATGGCTACACCTTC.